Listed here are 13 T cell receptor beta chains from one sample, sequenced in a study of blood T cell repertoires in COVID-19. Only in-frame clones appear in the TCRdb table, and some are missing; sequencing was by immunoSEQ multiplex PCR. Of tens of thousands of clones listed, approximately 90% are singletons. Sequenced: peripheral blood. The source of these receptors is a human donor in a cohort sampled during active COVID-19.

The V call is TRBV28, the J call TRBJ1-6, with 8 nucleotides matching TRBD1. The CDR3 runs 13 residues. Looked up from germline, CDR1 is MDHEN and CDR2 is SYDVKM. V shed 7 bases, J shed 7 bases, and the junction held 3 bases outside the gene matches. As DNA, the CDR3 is TGTGCCAGCACAGGGGGCTGGAATTCACCCCTCCACTTT. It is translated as CASTGGWNSPLHF.

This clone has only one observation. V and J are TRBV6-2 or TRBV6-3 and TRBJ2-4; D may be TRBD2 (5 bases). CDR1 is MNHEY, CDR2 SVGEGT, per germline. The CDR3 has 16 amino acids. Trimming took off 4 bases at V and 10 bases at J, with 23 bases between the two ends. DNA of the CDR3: TGTGCCAGCAGTTCCAAACCTCCCGCCCGGGGTGCGATTCAGTACTTC. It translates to CASSSKPPARGAIQYF.

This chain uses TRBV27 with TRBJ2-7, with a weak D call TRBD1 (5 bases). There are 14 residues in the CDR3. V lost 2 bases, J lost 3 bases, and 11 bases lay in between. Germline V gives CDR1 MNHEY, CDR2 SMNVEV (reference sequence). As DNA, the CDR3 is TGTGCCAGCAGTTTAAGGGTCGACAGCTACGAGCAGTACTTC. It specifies CASSLRVDSYEQYF.

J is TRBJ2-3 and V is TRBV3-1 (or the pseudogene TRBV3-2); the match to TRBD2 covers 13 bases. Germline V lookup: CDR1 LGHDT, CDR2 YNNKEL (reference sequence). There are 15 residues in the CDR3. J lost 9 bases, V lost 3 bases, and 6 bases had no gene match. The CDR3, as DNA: TGTGCCAGCAGCCAGGCACTAGCGGGAGGGGAGACGCAGTATTTT. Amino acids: CASSQALAGGETQYF.

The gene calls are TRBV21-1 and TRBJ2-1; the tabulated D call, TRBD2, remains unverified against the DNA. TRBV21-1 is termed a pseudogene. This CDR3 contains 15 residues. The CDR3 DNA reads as TGTGCCAGCAGCAGCCTAGGGAGGCGTGAGAATGAGCAGTTCTTC. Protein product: CASSSLGRRENEQFF.

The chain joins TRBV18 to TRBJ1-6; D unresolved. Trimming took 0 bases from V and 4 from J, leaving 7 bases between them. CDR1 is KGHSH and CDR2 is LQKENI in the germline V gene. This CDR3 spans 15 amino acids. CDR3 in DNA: TGTGCCAGCTCACCACCGGAGCAGTATAATTCACCCCTCCACTTT. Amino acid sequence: CASSPPEQYNSPLHF.

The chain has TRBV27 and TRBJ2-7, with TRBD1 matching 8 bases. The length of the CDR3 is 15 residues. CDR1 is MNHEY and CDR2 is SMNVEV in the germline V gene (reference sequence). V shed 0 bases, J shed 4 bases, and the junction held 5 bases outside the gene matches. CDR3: CASSLSLTGEYEQYF. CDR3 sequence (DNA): TGTGCCAGCAGTTTATCGTTGACAGGGGAGTACGAGCAGTACTTC.

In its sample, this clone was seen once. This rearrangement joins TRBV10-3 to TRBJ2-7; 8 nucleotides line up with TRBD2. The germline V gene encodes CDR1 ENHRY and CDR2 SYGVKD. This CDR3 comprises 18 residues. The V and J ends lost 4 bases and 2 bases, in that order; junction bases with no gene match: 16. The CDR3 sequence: CAISAVSGGRSGAYEQYF. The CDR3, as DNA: TGTGCCATCAGTGCGGTATCTGGCGGGAGGAGTGGGGCCTACGAGCAGTACTTC.

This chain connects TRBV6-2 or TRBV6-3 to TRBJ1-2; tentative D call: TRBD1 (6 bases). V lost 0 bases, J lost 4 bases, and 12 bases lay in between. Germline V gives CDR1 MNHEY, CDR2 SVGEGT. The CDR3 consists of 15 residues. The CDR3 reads CASSYSTGSIYGYTF. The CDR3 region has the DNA TGTGCCAGCAGTTACTCCACAGGGTCGATCTATGGCTACACCTTC.

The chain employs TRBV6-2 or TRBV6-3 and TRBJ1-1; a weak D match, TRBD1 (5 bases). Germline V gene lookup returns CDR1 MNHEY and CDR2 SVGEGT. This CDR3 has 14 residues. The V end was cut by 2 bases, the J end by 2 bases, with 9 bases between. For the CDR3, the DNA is TGTGCCAGCAGTTACAGGACACTCAACACTGAAGCTTTCTTT. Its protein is CASSYRTLNTEAFF.

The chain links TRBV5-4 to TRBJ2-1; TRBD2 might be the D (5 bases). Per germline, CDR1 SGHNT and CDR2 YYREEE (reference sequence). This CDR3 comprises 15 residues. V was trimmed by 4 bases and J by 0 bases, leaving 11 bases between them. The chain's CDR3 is CASSPSGSSYNEQFF. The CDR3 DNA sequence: TGTGCCAGCAGCCCTTCGGGGAGCTCCTACAATGAGCAGTTCTTC.

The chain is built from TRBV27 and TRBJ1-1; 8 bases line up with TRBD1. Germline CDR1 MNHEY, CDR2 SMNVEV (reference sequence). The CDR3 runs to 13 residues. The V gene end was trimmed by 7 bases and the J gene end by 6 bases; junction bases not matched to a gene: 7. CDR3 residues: CASKFGQGAEAFF. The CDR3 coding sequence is TGTGCCAGCAAATTCGGACAGGGCGCTGAAGCTTTCTTT.

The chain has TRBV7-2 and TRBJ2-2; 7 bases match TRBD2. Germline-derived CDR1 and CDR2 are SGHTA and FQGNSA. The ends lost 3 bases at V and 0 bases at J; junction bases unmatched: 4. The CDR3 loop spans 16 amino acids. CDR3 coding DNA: TGTGCCAGCAGCTTCGTTAGCGGGTCGAACACCGGGGAGCTGTTTTTT. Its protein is CASSFVSGSNTGELFF.